This is a list of T cell receptor beta chains from one sample in a study of blood T cell repertoires in COVID-19. Libraries were prepared by immunoSEQ multiplex PCR; TCRdb keeps only in-frame clonotypes and omits some of them. Of tens of thousands of clones in the sample, under 85% were seen once. The material sequenced was peripheral blood. These receptors originate from a man between 60 and 75 years old with COVID-19, enrolled during active disease. Both conserved end residues are part of each CDR3. Each record gives: clone size, J gene, V gene, CDR3 protein. Clone size is given for some rows only: seen once, a few or many times, or a class if the clone is expanded.

- | TRBJ1-2 | TRBV2 | CASSLSGRDGYTF
- | TRBJ2-3 | TRBV9 | CASSGAEETTDTQYF
- | TRBJ1-6 | TRBV11-2 | CASSPTGGHSPLHF
- | TRBJ2-7 | TRBV5-6 | CASSLETGWEQYF
many | TRBJ1-1 | TRBV5-1 | CASSLGQGVEAFF
- | TRBJ1-1 | TRBV20-1 | CSARGRHEAFF
- | TRBJ1-1 | TRBV11-3 | CASSSGENTEAFF
- | TRBJ1-6 | TRBV19 | CASSWFRGRWNSPLHF
- | TRBJ2-7 | TRBV7-2 | CASSPLTTGEQYF
- | TRBJ2-3 | TRBV27 | CASSLKREAQRGTDTQYF
- | TRBJ1-3 | TRBV3-1/TRBV3-2 | CASSLSGHGGNTIYF
- | TRBJ2-5 | TRBV11-3 | CASSPRGLAGVGETQYF
once | TRBJ2-7 | TRBV27 | CASNHLPGTGGYEQYF
- | TRBJ1-2 | TRBV6-2/TRBV6-3 | CASSYSSGGRGYTF
- | TRBJ1-2 | TRBV5-4 | CASSREYRANYGYTF
- | TRBJ2-5 | TRBV7-9 | CASSHPGIWETQYF
- | TRBJ1-1 | TRBV5-1 | CASSGGLVGFSEAFF
- | TRBJ2-7 | TRBV27 | CASRDSGLYEQYF
once | TRBJ2-1 | TRBV6-5 | CASSPTSGGAGEQFF
- | TRBJ2-5 | TRBV11-2 | CASSLDPGVGETQYF
- | TRBJ2-7 | TRBV5-1 | CASSPSPTSVYEQYF
- | TRBJ2-1 | TRBV29-1 | CSAARERTSNEQFF
- | TRBJ2-1 | TRBV10-1 | CASSGVAGGPNNEQFF
- | TRBJ1-3 | TRBV6-5 | CASTGLRQGPHTIYF
- | TRBJ2-1 | TRBV5-4 | CASSHQNNEQFF
- | TRBJ2-6 | TRBV3-1/TRBV3-2 | CASSLSGANVLTF
- | TRBJ2-7 | TRBV4-2 | CASSMGLKDEQYF
- | TRBJ2-7 | TRBV19 | CASTGQGPYEQYF
- | TRBJ1-1 | TRBV9 | CASSVGIGENTEAFF
- | TRBJ1-1 | TRBV29-1 | CSVVPQGAFF
many | TRBJ1-1 | TRBV7-9 | CASSIWGGDTEAFF
- | TRBJ2-1 | TRBV7-3 | CASSLGAVSYNEQFF
- | TRBJ1-2 | TRBV18 | CASSPPGQGIDGYTF
- | TRBJ1-1 | TRBV6-5 | CASSRGQGVAFF
- | TRBJ1-1 | TRBV15 | CATSRDRVTEAFF
- | TRBJ1-5 | TRBV4-2 | CASSQHRDGEPQHF
- | TRBJ2-3 | TRBV5-1 | CASSPGLGGTDTQYF
- | TRBJ1-4 | TRBV11-2 | CASSLRREEKLFF
once | TRBJ2-5 | TRBV5-6 | CASSSIAGVGWETQYF
- | TRBJ2-3 | TRBV12-3/TRBV12-4 | CASSLRSTYTQYF